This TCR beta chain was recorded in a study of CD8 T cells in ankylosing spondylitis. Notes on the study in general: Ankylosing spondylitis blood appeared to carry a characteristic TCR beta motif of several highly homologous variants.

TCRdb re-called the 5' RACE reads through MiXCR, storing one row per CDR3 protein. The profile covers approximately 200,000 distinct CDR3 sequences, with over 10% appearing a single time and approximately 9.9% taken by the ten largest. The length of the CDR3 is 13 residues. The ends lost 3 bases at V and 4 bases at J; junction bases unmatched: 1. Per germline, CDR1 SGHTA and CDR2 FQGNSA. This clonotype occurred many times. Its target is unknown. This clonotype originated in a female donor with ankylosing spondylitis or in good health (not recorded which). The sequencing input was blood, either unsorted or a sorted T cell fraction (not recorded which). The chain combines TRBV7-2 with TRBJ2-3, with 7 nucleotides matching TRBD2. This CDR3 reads CASSFTSADTQYF. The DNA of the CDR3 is TGTGCCAGCAGCTTTACTAGCGCAGATACGCAGTATTTT.